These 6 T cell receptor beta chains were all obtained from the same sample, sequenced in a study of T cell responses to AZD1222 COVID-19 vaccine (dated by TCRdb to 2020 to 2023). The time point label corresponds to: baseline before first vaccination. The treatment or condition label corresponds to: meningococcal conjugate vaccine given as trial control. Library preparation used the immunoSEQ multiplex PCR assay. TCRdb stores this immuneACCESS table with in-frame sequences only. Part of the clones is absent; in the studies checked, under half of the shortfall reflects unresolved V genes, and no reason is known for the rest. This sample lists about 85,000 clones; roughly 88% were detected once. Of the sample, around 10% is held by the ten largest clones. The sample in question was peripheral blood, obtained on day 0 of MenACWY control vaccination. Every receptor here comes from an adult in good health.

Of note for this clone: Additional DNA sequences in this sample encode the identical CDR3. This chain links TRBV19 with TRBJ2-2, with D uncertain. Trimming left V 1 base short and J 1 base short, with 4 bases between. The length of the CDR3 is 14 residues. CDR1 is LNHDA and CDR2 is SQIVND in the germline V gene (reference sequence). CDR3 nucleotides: TGTGCCAGTAGTATAGGGGGGAACACCGGGGAGCTGTTTTTT. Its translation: CASSIGGNTGELFF.

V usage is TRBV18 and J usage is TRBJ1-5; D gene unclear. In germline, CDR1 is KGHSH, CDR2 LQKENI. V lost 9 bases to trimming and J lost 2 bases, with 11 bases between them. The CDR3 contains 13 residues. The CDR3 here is CASSMGGNQPQHF. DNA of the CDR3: TGTGCCAGTTCGATGGGAGGCAATCAGCCCCAGCATTTT. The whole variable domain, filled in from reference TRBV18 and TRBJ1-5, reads NAGVMQNPRHLVRRRGQEARLRCSPMKGHSHVYWYRQLPEEGLKFMVYLQKENIIDESGMPKERFSAEFPKEGPSILRIQQVVRGDSAAYFCASSMGGNQPQHFGDGTRLSIL.

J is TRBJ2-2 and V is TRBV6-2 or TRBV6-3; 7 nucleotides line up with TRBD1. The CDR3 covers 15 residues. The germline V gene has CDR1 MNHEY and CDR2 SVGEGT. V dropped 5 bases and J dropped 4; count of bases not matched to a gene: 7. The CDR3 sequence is CASSRPGQSTGELFF. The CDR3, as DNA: TGTGCCAGCAGTCGACCGGGACAGAGCACCGGGGAGCTGTTTTTT.

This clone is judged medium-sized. CDR3 nucleotides: TGTGCCAGCAGCTTAGCGGTCTACCTCACAGATACGCAGTATTTT. Encoded protein: CASSLAVYLTDTQYF. The chain employs TRBV7-9 and TRBJ2-3; D uncertain. CDR1 and CDR2 (germline): SEHNR, FQNEAQ (reference sequence). Between the trimmed V and J ends, which lost 0 bases and 2 bases, there was a span of 9 bases. This CDR3 comprises 15 residues. The full variable domain, completed using reference TRBV7-9 and TRBJ2-3, is DTGVSQNPRHKITKRGQNVTFRCDPISEHNRLYWYRQTLGQGPEFLTYFQNEAQLEKSRLLSDRFSAERPKGSFSTLEIQRTEQGDSAMYLCASSLAVYLTDTQYFGPGTRLTVL.

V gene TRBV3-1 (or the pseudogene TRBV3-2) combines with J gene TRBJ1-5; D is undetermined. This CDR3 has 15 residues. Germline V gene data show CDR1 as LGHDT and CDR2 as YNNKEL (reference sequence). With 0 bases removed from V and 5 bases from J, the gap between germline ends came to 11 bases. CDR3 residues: CASSQDLVEDQPQHF. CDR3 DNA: TGTGCCAGCAGCCAAGATTTGGTTGAAGATCAGCCCCAGCATTTT.

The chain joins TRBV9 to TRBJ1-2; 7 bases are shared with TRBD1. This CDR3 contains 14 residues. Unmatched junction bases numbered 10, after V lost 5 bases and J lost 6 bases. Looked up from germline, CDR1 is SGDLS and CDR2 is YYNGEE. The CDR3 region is CASSISDRADGYTF. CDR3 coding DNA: TGTGCCAGCAGTATTTCAGACAGGGCGGATGGCTACACCTTC. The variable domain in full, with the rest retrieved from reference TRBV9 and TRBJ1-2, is DSGVTQTPKHLITATGQRVTLRCSPRSGDLSVYWYQQSLDQGLQFLIQYYNGEERAKGNILERFSAQQFPDLHSELNLSSLELGDSALYFCASSISDRADGYTFGSGTRLTVV.